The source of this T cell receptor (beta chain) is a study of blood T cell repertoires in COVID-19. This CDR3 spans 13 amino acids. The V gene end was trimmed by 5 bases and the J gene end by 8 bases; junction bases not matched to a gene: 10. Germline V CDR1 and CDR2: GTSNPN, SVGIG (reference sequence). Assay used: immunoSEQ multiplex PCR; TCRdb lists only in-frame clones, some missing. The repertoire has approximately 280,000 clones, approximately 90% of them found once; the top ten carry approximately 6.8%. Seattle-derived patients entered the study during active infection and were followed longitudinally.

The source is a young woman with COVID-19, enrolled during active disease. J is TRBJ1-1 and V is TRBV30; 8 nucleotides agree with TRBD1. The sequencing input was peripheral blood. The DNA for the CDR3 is TGTGCCTGGCAAGCACAGGGGGTAAGCGAAGCTTTCTTT. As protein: CAWQAQGVSEAFF.